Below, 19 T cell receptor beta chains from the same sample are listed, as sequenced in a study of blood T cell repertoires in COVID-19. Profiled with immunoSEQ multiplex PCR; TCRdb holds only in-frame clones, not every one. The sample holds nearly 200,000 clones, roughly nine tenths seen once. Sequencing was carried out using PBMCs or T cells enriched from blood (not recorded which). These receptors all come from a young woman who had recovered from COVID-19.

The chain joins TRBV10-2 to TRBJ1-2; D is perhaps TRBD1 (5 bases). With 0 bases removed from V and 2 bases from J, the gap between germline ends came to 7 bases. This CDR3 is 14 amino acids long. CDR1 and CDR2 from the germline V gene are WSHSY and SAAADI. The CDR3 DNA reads TGCGCCAGCAGTGAGTCGCGGGACAACTATGGCTACACCTTC. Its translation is CASSESRDNYGYTF.

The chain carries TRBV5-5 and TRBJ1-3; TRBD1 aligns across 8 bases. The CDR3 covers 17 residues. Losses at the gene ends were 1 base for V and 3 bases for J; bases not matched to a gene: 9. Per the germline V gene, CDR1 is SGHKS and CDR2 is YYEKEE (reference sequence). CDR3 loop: CASSLTPVGTGGNTIYF. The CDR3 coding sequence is TGTGCCAGCAGCTTGACACCGGTCGGGACAGGTGGAAACACCATATATTTT.

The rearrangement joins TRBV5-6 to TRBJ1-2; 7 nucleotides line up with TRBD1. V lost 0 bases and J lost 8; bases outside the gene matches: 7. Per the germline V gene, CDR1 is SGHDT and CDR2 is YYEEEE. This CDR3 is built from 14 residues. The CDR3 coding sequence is TGTGCCAGCAGCTTGGTTGGGACAGACAGCGGCTACACCTTC. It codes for CASSLVGTDSGYTF.

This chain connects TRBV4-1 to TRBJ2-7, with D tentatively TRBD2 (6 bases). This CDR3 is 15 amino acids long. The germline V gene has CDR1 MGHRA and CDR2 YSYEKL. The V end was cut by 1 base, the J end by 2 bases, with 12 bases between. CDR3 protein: CASSQVWGDPYEQYF. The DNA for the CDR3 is TGCGCCAGCAGCCAAGTTTGGGGGGATCCCTACGAGCAGTACTTC.

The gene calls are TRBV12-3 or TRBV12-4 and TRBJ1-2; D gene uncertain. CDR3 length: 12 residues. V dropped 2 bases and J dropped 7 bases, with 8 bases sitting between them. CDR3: CASSLFNGGYTF. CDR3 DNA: TGTGCCAGCAGTTTATTTAACGGTGGCTACACCTTC.

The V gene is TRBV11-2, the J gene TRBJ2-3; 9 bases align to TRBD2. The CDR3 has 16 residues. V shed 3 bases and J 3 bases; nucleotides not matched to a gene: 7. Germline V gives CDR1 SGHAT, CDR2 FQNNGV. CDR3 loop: CASSFVAGGRTDTQYF. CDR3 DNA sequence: TGTGCCAGCAGCTTTGTTGCGGGGGGGCGAACAGATACGCAGTATTTT.

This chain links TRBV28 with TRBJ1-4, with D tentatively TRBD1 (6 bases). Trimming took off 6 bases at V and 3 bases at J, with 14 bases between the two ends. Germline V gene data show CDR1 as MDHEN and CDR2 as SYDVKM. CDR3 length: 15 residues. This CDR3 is CASRDPGDPNEKLFF. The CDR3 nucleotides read TGTGCCAGCAGGGACCCAGGGGACCCTAATGAAAAACTGTTTTTT.

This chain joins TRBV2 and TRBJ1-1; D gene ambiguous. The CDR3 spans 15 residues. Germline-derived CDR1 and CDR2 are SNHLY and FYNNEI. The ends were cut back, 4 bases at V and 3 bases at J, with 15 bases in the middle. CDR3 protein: CASSVTKYRDTEAFF. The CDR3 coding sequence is TGTGCCAGCAGTGTCACCAAGTATCGGGACACTGAAGCTTTCTTT.

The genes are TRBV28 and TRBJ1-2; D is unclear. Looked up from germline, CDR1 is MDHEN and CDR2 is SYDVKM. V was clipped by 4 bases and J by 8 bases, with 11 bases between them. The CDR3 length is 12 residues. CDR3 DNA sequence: TGTGCCAGCAGTTCGCCGGGAAAGGGCTACACCTTC. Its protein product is CASSSPGKGYTF.

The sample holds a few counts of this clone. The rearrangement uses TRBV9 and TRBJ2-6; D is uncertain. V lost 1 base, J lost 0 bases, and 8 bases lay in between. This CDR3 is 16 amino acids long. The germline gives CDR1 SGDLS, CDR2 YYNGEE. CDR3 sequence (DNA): TGTGCCAGCAGCGTACAGGTCGCCTCTGGGGCCAACGTCCTGACTTTC. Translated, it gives CASSVQVASGANVLTF.

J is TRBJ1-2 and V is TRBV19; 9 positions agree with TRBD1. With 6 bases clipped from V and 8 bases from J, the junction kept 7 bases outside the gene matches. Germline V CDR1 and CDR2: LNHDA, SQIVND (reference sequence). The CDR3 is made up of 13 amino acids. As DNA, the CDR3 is TGTGCCAGTAGCCTACAGGGGGCATGGGGCTACACCTTC. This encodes CASSLQGAWGYTF.

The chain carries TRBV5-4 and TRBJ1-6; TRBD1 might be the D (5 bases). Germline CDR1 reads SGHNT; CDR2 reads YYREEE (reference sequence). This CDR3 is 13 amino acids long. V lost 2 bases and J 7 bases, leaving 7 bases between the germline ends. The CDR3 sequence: CASSLRQNSPLHF. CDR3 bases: TGTGCCAGCAGCTTACGACAGAATTCACCCCTCCACTTT. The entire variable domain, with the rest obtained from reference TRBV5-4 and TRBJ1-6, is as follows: ETGVTQSPTHLIKTRGQQVTLRCSSQSGHNTVSWYQQALGQGPQFIFQYYREEENGRGNFPPRFSGLQFPNYSSELNVNALELDDSALYLCASSLRQNSPLHFGNGTRLTVT.

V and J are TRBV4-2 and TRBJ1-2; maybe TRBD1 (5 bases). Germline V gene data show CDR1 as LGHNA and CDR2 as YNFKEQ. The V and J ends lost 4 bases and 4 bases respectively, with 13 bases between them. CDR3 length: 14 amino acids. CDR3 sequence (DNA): TGTGCCAGCAGCCCCGGAGGGGACCGCTATGGCTACACCTTC. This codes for CASSPGGDRYGYTF.

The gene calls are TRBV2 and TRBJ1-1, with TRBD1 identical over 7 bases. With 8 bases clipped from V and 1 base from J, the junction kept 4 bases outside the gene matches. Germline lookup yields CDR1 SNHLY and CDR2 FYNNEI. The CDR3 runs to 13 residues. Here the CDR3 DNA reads TGTGCCAGCGGGGGACAGACGAACACTGAAGCTTTCTTT. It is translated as CASGGQTNTEAFF. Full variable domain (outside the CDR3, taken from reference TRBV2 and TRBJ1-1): EPEVTQTPSHQVTQMGQEVILRCVPISNHLYFYWYRQILGQKVEFLVSFYNNEISEKSEIFDDQFSVERPDGSNFTLKIRSTKLEDSAMYFCASGGQTNTEAFFGQGTRLTVV.

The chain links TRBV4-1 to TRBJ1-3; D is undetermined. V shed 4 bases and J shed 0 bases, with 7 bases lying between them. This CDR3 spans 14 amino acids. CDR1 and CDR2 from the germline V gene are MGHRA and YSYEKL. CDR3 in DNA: TGCGCCAGCAGCCCCGACATCTCTGGAAACACCATATATTTT. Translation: CASSPDISGNTIYF.

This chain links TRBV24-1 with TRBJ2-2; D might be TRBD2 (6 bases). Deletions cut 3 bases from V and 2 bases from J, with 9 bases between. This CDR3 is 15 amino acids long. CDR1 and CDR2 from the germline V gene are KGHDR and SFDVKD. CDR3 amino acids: CATSDAGLNTGELFF. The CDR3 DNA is TGTGCCACCAGTGATGCGGGGTTAAACACCGGGGAGCTGTTTTTT.

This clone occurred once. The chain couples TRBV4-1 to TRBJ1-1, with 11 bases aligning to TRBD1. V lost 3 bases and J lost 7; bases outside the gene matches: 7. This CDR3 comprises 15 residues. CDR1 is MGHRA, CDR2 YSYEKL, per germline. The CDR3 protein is CASSHSGTGGFEAFF. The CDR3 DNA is TGCGCCAGCAGCCACTCCGGGACAGGGGGGTTTGAAGCTTTCTTT.

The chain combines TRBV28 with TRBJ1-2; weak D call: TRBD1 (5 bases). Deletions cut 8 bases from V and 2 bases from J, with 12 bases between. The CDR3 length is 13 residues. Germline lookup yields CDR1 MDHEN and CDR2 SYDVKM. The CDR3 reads CASRDRENYGYTF. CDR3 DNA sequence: TGTGCCAGCCGAGACAGAGAGAACTATGGCTACACCTTC.

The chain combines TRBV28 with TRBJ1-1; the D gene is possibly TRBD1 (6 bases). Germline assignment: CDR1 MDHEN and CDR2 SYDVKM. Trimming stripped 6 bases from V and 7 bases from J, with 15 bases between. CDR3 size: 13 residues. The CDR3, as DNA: TGTGCCAGCAGCTATGGGACAACCCTTGAAGCTTTCTTT. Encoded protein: CASSYGTTLEAFF. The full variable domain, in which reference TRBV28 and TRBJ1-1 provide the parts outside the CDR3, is DVKVTQSSRYLVKRTGEKVFLECVQDMDHENMFWYRQDPGLGLRLIYFSYDVKMKEKGDIPEGYSVSREKKERFSLILESASTNQTSMYLCASSYGTTLEAFFGQGTRLTVV.